A selection of T cell receptor beta chains follows, all from one sample in a study of cytomegalovirus exposure and HLA in healthy donors. The table came from immunoSEQ multiplex PCR; TCRdb's copy has only in-frame clones and leaves some out. Here the sample spans 200,000 to 250,000 clones, about 85% being singletons. The specimen was PBMCs. The receptors were sampled from a human donor in good health. CDR3s include the opening cysteine and the closing phenylalanine or tryptophan. Each record gives: D gene, J gene, clone size, V gene, CDR3 protein, CDR3 DNA. The D gene is left open where the match is weak. Part of the rows lack a size; the others show once, few, many or a class for expanded clones.

>-|TRBJ2-6|-|TRBV7-2
CASSLDRVWPGANVLTF
TGTGCCAGCAGCTTAGACAGGGTGTGGCCTGGGGCCAACGTCCTGACTTTC
>-|TRBJ1-2|-|TRBV19
CASILRGADYGYTF
TGTGCCAGTATCCTCCGGGGGGCCGACTATGGCTACACCTTC
>TRBD1|TRBJ2-3|-|TRBV6-6
CASSYLGQSTDTQYF
TGTGCCAGCAGCTATCTGGGACAGTCCACAGATACGCAGTATTTT
>TRBD1|TRBJ1-1|-|TRBV29-1
CSAIKGQLNTEAFF
TGCAGCGCGATAAAGGGACAGTTGAACACTGAAGCTTTCTTT
>-|TRBJ2-1|-|TRBV19
CASSPPGPEYLFF
TGTGCCAGTAGTCCCCCGGGTCCGGAGTATCTGTTCTTC
>-|TRBJ2-1|few|TRBV20-1
CSAIQGYEQFF
TGCAGTGCTATACAGGGTTATGAGCAGTTCTTC
>-|TRBJ2-7|-|TRBV5-1
CASSLDLDRPYEQYF
TGCGCCAGCAGCTTGGACTTAGACAGACCCTACGAGCAGTACTTC
>TRBD2|TRBJ2-7|-|TRBV30
CAWSLTSGIPPYEQYF
TGTGCCTGGAGTCTGACTAGCGGGATCCCCCCCTACGAGCAGTACTTC
>TRBD1|TRBJ1-1|-|TRBV7-3
CASSLERDRGNTEAFF
TGTGCCAGCAGCTTAGAGCGGGACAGGGGGAACACTGAAGCTTTCTTT
>-|TRBJ2-5|-|TRBV9
CASSLPGGKTETQYF
TGTGCCAGCAGCCTTCCTGGGGGGAAGACGGAGACCCAGTACTTC
>TRBD2|TRBJ2-7|few|TRBV6-1
CASSDSGTSGEQYF
TGTGCCAGCAGTGATTCCGGGACTAGCGGCGAACAGTACTTC
>TRBD2|TRBJ2-5|-|TRBV25-1
CASSPTSGRGETQYF
TGTGCCAGCAGCCCCACTAGCGGGAGAGGAGAGACCCAGTACTTC
>TRBD2|TRBJ2-1|-|TRBV11-3
CASSFLAGGNEQFF
TGTGCCAGCAGCTTCCTAGCGGGAGGTAATGAGCAGTTCTTC
>TRBD2|TRBJ2-5|-|TRBV18
CASSPGGETQYF
TGTGCCAGCTCACCGGGGGGGGAGACCCAGTACTTC
>TRBD2|TRBJ2-1|few|TRBV5-4
CASSLAGTSGSGEQFF
TGTGCCAGCAGCTTGGCCGGGACTAGCGGGAGTGGTGAGCAGTTCTTC
>-|TRBJ1-2|few|TRBV6-6
CASSYSARQPSGGYTF
TGTGCCAGCAGTTACTCTGCGCGGCAGCCGTCTGGGGGCTACACCTTC
>-|TRBJ1-2|-|TRBV19
CASSIAQGGGYTF
TGTGCCAGTAGTATAGCGCAGGGAGGAGGCTACACCTTC
>TRBD2|TRBJ2-1|-|TRBV6-1
CASSEGKRTSGSHEQFF
TGTGCCAGCAGTGAGGGGAAGCGGACTAGCGGGAGCCATGAGCAGTTCTTC
>TRBD2|TRBJ2-7|-|TRBV10-2
CASSDPSGISYEQYF
TGCGCCAGCAGTGACCCTAGCGGGATTTCCTACGAGCAGTACTTC
>-|TRBJ1-4|-|TRBV27
CASSFTGNSEKLFF
TGTGCCAGCAGTTTTACAGGGAACAGCGAAAAACTGTTTTTT